This T cell receptor (beta chain) appears in the sequencing data of a study of metastatic and nonmetastatic thyroid tumors (dated by TCRdb to 2020 to 2021). Turning to the overall study: Repertoires from peripheral blood and from tumor or nodule tissue samples of malignant and benign thyroid patients were compared.

This clone was detected many times. What this receptor recognizes is not known. No qualities accompany the bases; no much larger clone lies one base away. No patient had received any treatment before thyroid surgery. Using T-cell receptor beta sequencing, the researchers looked back retrospectively at clinical samples from patients, gathered between about 2012 and 2019. Library method: PCR. The sequencer listed for this sample is Illumina HiSeq 4000. The TCR beta-chain CDR3 region of each patient was profiled by high-throughput sequencing. The original pipeline was this. Drawing on CDR3 differences between clinicopathological groups, the researchers built a classifier meant to tell apart patients with distant-metastatic papillary thyroid cancer. The Shannon index was used to assess repertoire diversity, and the Morisita-Horn index was used to assess tumor-blood repertoire similarity. TCRdb reanalyzed the raw reads on its own, using fastp at Q25 for trimming and MiXCR for clone calling, and kept in-frame beta chains. The V and J calls reflect TCRdb's pipeline rather than the authors' work. This sample comprises roughly 71,000 clones, about 17% of them detected only once. Clones ranked in the top ten supply 9.5% to 15% of the sample.

What the work shows at the level of the full study, not this receptor alone: TCR beta diversity was reported as significantly higher in malignant tumors than in benign nodules, in both blood and tumor samples.

Sequencing was performed on blood. The sequence was obtained from a female donor with papillary thyroid cancer or a benign thyroid nodule (not recorded which). Some clones in this sample may be carry-over from other donors' samples.

In nucleotides, the sequence is TGTGCTAGCGCCGGACGGGAAGGTCTTCAGCAGTACTTC. The translation is CASAGREGLQQYF. The chain joins TRBV7-7 to TRBJ2-7; a weak D assignment points to TRBD2 (5 bases agree). For CDR1 and CDR2, the germline V gene (reference sequence) lists SSHAT and FNYEAQ. CDR3 length: 13 amino acids, cysteine to phenylalanine. The sequence is cut down to CDR3 DNA, 39 bases in frame from base 1.